The 5 T cell receptor beta chains given below trace back to one sample, sequenced in a study of T cell responses to AZD1222 COVID-19 vaccine. The repertoire was sequenced with immunoSEQ multiplex PCR; TCRdb's copy has only in-frame clones and lacks some. The sample has around 75,000 clones; about nine tenths are singletons. This specimen was peripheral blood, taken 28 days after the second dose of the MenACWY control vaccine. Receptors originate from an adult who received the MenACWY meningococcal vaccine as a control.

CDR3 residues: CASSLGAAGGPYNEQFF. The CDR3 DNA is TGTGCCAGCAGCTTAGGGGCAGCGGGGGGCCCTTACAATGAGCAGTTCTTC. The V call is TRBV7-9, the J call TRBJ2-1, with 9 bases fitting TRBD2. Unmatched junction bases numbered 8, after V lost 1 base and J lost 4 bases. The CDR3 runs 17 residues. In germline, CDR1 is SEHNR, CDR2 FQNEAQ (reference sequence). Using reference TRBV7-9 and TRBJ2-1 for the parts outside the CDR3, the full variable domain is DTGVSQNPRHKITKRGQNVTFRCDPISEHNRLYWYRQTLGQGPEFLTYFQNEAQLEKSRLLSDRFSAERPKGSFSTLEIQRTEQGDSAMYLCASSLGAAGGPYNEQFFGPGTRLTVL.

This chain joins TRBV2 and TRBJ1-2; TRBD1 is a possible D gene (5 bases). This CDR3 contains 16 residues. The germline CDR1 and CDR2 sequences are SNHLY and FYNNEI. Trimming took off 2 bases at V and 8 bases at J, with 21 bases between the two ends. The CDR3 loop is CASSETPGGGREGYTF. In DNA form, the CDR3 reads TGTGCCAGCAGTGAAACTCCCGGGGGAGGACGGGAAGGCTACACCTTC.

The chain joins TRBV19 to TRBJ2-7, with D maybe TRBD1 (6 bases). Trimming shortened V by 9 bases and J by 7 bases, and 19 bases separated the two germline ends. Germline CDR1 and CDR2: LNHDA and SQIVND (reference sequence). The CDR3 is 13 residues long. The CDR3 here is CASNPGQSTEQYF. In DNA, the CDR3 is TGTGCCAGCAATCCGGGACAATCTACGGAGCAGTACTTC. The variable domain in full, completed from reference TRBV19 and TRBJ2-7, reads DGGITQSPKYLFRKEGQNVTLSCEQNLNHDAMYWYRQDPGQGLRLIYYSQIVNDFQKGDIAEGYSVSREKKESFPLTVTSAQKNPTAFYLCASNPGQSTEQYFGPGTRLTVT.

V usage is TRBV4-2 and J usage is TRBJ1-4; D is perhaps TRBD1 (5 bases). Germline CDR1 is LGHNA and CDR2 is YNFKEQ. Trimming shortened V by 3 bases and J by 0 bases, and 11 bases separated the two germline ends. The CDR3 covers 16 residues. CDR3 region: CASSQGRLTTNEKLFF. DNA for the CDR3: TGTGCCAGCAGCCAGGGACGACTGACAACTAATGAAAAACTGTTTTTT.

V and J are TRBV6-5 and TRBJ2-7, with 8 bases aligning to TRBD2. The junction had 1 base not matched to a gene; V was cut back by 8 bases and J by 4 bases. The CDR3 length is 11 residues. The germline gives CDR1 MNHEY, CDR2 SVGAGI. CDR3 residues: CASRGGYEQYF. The CDR3 coding sequence is TGTGCCAGCCGGGGGGGGTACGAGCAGTACTTC.